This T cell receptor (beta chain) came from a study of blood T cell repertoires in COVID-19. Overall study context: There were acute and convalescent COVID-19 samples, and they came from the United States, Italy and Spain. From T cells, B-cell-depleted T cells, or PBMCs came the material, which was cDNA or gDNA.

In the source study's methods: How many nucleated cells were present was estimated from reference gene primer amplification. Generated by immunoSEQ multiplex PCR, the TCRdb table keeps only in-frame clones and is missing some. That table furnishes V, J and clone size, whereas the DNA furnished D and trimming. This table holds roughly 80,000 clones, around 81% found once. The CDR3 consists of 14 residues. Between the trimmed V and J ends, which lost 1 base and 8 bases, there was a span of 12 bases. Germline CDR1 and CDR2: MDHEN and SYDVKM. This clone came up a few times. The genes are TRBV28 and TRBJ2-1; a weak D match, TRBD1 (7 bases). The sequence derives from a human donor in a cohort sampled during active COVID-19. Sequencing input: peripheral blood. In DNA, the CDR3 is TGTGCCAGCAGTTTATCGGCGGGACAGCATGAGCAGTTCTTC. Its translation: CASSLSAGQHEQFF.